The 2 T cell receptor beta chains listed next were all sequenced from one sample in a study of shared clonotypes between healthy human individuals. TCRdb's copy holds only in-frame clones and misses some; the assay was immunoSEQ multiplex PCR. The table has fewer than 500,000 clones, about 75% seen once; the top ten hold approximately 12%. The material sequenced was PBMCs. Receptors originate from a woman aged 40 to 50 in good health. Some clones in this sample may be carry-over from other donors' samples.

The chain couples TRBV5-1 to TRBJ2-2; 12 positions match TRBD2. The CDR3 is 17 amino acids. With 0 bases clipped from V and 4 bases from J, the junction kept 4 bases outside the gene matches. The germline CDR1 and CDR2 sequences are SGHRS and YFSETQ. DNA of the CDR3: TGCGCCAGCAGCTTGGCTAGCGGGAGGGTCGGCACCGGGGAGCTGTTTTTT. Its protein is CASSLASGRVGTGELFF.

This clone was observed a single time. The chain carries TRBV5-4 and TRBJ2-1; D unresolved. V dropped 4 bases and J dropped 4 bases, with 3 bases sitting between them. Germline V gene data show CDR1 as SGHNT and CDR2 as YYREEE (reference sequence). The CDR3 contains 11 residues. Here the CDR3 reads CASSRYNEQFF. As DNA, the CDR3 is TGTGCCAGCAGCCGGTACAATGAGCAGTTCTTC.